A single sample is the source of the 17 T cell receptor delta chains below, sequenced in a study of Vδ1+ human thymocytes. Regarding the study as a whole: In the thymus, TRG and TRD repertoires looked highly polyclonal with Gaussian CDR3 lengths.

Their target antigens are unknown. Sequences come from RNA converted to cDNA by reverse transcription. The CDR3 regions were amplified by multiplex PCR from V-gene primers to a constant-region primer. TCRdb reprocessed the multiplex PCR reads through CATT. The sample includes about 75,000 delta-chain clones, around 34% of them seen just once. Specimen: Vdelta1+ gamma-delta thymocytes from the thymus. Subset reported: FACS-sorted CD3+ TCRalphabeta- TCRVdelta1+ TCRVdelta2- thymocytes. These receptor sequences come from a boy younger than two who had congenital heart surgery.

V gene TRDV1 combines with J gene TRDJ1; 13 nucleotides line up with TRDD3. J lost 3 bases, V lost 8 bases, and 12 bases had no gene match. Germline V gives CDR1 TSWWSYY, CDR2 QGS. The CDR3 runs to 17 residues. The CDR3 is CALSSSLTGGYADKLIF. Written as DNA, the CDR3 is TGTGCTCTTTCTTCTTCCCTTACTGGGGGATACGCCGATAAACTCATCTTT.

The V call is TRDV1, the J call TRDJ1; 7 nucleotides agree with TRDD3. The V and J ends lost 0 bases and 0 bases, in that order; junction bases with no gene match: 16. The CDR3 consists of 20 residues. Looked up from germline, CDR1 is TSWWSYY and CDR2 is QGS. The CDR3 sequence is CALGELVQEGTGVYTDKLIF. CDR3 bases: TGTGCTCTTGGGGAACTAGTCCAGGAGGGAACTGGGGTGTACACCGATAAACTCATCTTT.

This clone has a handful of counts. The genes are TRDV2 and TRDJ1; TRDD3 matches at 11 bases. This CDR3 region has 17 residues. CDR1 and CDR2 (germline): GEAIGNYY, EKD. Losses at the gene ends were 7 bases for V and 0 bases for J; bases not matched to a gene: 12. CDR3 residues: CACAPPWGIPHTDKLIF. For the CDR3, the DNA is TGTGCCTGCGCTCCACCCTGGGGGATACCCCACACCGATAAACTCATCTTT.

The chain uses TRDV1 and TRDJ1; D gene unclear. Looked up from germline, CDR1 is TSWWSYY and CDR2 is QGS. The CDR3 sequence is 22 residues long. V gave up 3 bases and J gave up 0 bases, with 32 bases separating them. CDR3 in amino acids: CALGDLPPPRAGLKVYTDKLIF. The DNA of the CDR3 is TGTGCTCTTGGGGACTTACCCCCTCCCCGGGCGGGGTTGAAGGTGTACACCGATAAACTCATCTTT.

This clone was counted between two and nine times. The junction does not match germline at one end; this may be a read error. The gene calls are TRDV1 and TRDJ1; 8 bases map to TRDD3. This CDR3 is 16 amino acids long. Germline CDR1 TSWWSYY, CDR2 QGS. The CDR3 spells CALGEPGDKCTDKPIF. As DNA, the CDR3 is TGTGCTCTTGGGGAACCGGGGGATAAATGTACCGATAAACCCATCTTT.

The chain employs TRDV1 and TRDJ1; D gene unclear. V dropped 1 base and J dropped 1 base, with 22 bases sitting between them. CDR1 is TSWWSYY and CDR2 is QGS in the germline V gene. The CDR3 sequence is 19 residues long. Here the CDR3 DNA reads TGTGCTCTTGGGGAACCCGATCCTTTGGTGGGTGCGATCACCGATAAACTCATCTTT. Translated, it gives CALGEPDPLVGAITDKLIF.

The V and J genes are TRDV1 and TRDJ1; 10 bases match TRDD3. V lost 0 bases, J lost 0 bases, and 28 bases stayed unmatched. The V gene's germline CDR1 is TSWWSYY and CDR2 QGS. This CDR3 is built from 25 residues. The CDR3 loop reads CALGELLDLSTGGLRMLWYTDKLIF. CDR3 sequence (DNA): TGTGCTCTTGGGGAACTACTTGACCTGAGTACTGGGGGATTGCGGATGTTGTGGTACACCGATAAACTCATCTTT.

This clone was counted once. This chain joins TRDV1 and TRDJ1; 9 bases are a match to TRDD3. The CDR3 has 18 residues. CDR1 and CDR2 from the germline V gene are TSWWSYY and QGS. After removal of 0 bases from V and 4 bases from J, the junction contained 12 bases not matched to a gene. The CDR3: CALGELVVAGDTGDKLIF. The CDR3 region has the DNA TGTGCTCTTGGGGAACTCGTAGTGGCAGGGGATACGGGCGATAAACTCATCTTT.

The chain links TRDV1 to TRDJ1; 8 bases map to TRDD3. The CDR3 is made up of 23 amino acids. In germline, CDR1 is TSWWSYY, CDR2 QGS. V lost 3 bases and J lost 0; bases outside the gene matches: 27. DNA of the CDR3: TGTGCTCTTGGGGACTGGGTTCCCAACGTACTGGGGGCCTCCAACCCCTACACCGATAAACTCATCTTT. Protein product: CALGDWVPNVLGASNPYTDKLIF.

This clone was counted between two and nine times. The genes are TRDV1 and TRDJ1, with a weak D call TRDD2 (6 bases). Germline CDR1 TSWWSYY, CDR2 QGS. V lost 5 bases, J lost 0 bases, and 22 bases lay in between. CDR3 length: 18 residues. CDR3 amino acids: CALGSTGLPPPDTDKLIF. The CDR3 DNA reads as TGTGCTCTTGGGTCTACTGGCCTTCCCCCTCCCGACACCGATAAACTCATCTTT.

This clone was counted only a few times. This chain connects TRDV1 to TRDJ1; weak D call: TRDD2 (6 bases). V was cut by 2 bases and J by 2 bases, with 21 bases left in between. Germline-derived CDR1 and CDR2 are TSWWSYY and QGS. The CDR3 consists of 18 residues. Written as DNA, the CDR3 is TGTGCTCTTGGGGAAAACAGGATCCTACTGAAGCGGACCGATAAACTCATCTTT. Translating gives CALGENRILLKRTDKLIF.

This clone has only a few counts. The V and J genes are TRDV1 and TRDJ1; maybe TRDD3 (5 bases). The V end lost 2 bases, the J end lost 8 bases, and 18 bases lay between the germline ends. Germline V lookup: CDR1 TSWWSYY, CDR2 QGS. CDR3 length: 15 residues. CDR3 sequence: CALGEVPLGKGKLIF. The CDR3 DNA reads as TGTGCTCTTGGGGAAGTGCCCCTGGGCAAGGGAAAACTCATCTTT.

This clone was seen more than once but under ten times. Within the sample, other DNA sequences also encode this same CDR3. The chain recombines TRDV1 with TRDJ1, with D maybe TRDD2 (5 bases). From germline, CDR1 is TSWWSYY and CDR2 QGS. The CDR3 runs to 14 residues. Deletions cut 1 base from V and 8 bases from J, with 14 bases between. CDR3 bases: TGTGCTCTTGGGGAACAATCATCATCTTCCAAACTCATCTTT. Translation: CALGEQSSSSKLIF.

V is TRDV1 and J is TRDJ1; 7 positions match TRDD2. This CDR3 is 19 amino acids long. From germline, CDR1 is TSWWSYY and CDR2 QGS. V lost 0 bases, J lost 1 base, and 14 bases stayed unmatched. CDR3 DNA sequence: TGTGCTCTTGGGGAACTGCCTTCCTGCCGGGGGGTGTGCACCGATAAACTCATCTTT. It codes for CALGELPSCRGVCTDKLIF.

This chain connects TRDV1 to TRDJ1; 11 bases line up with TRDD3. V lost 5 bases, J lost 0 bases, and 8 bases stayed unmatched. The CDR3 consists of 17 residues. Germline-derived CDR1 and CDR2 are TSWWSYY and QGS. In DNA form, the CDR3 reads TGTGCTCTTGGGCCGCTACTGGGGGATATTTACACCGATAAACTCATCTTT. Its translation: CALGPLLGDIYTDKLIF.

The rearrangement joins TRDV1 to TRDJ1; tentatively, D is TRDD3 (6 bases). V was clipped by 5 bases and J by 2 bases, with 33 bases between them. The germline V gene encodes CDR1 TSWWSYY and CDR2 QGS. The length of the CDR3 is 21 residues. CDR3 in amino acids: CALGKYVHRTIRTYGTDKLIF. CDR3 bases: TGTGCTCTTGGGAAATATGTTCACCGGACGATACGCACGTACGGAACCGATAAACTCATCTTT.

This sequence joins TRDV1 and TRDJ1; D possibly uses TRDD2 or TRDD3 (5 bases each). Germline V lookup: CDR1 TSWWSYY, CDR2 QGS. Trimming shortened V by 2 bases and J by 2 bases, and 21 bases separated the two germline ends. The CDR3 is made up of 18 amino acids. CDR3: CALGEGPYERGLTDKLIF. The CDR3 DNA sequence: TGTGCTCTTGGGGAAGGACCCTACGAGAGGGGGTTGACCGATAAACTCATCTTT.